The 32 T cell receptor beta chains presented below share a single source sample, sequenced in a study of Ad26.COV2.S vaccination and SARS-CoV-2 variants. The assay was immunoSEQ multiplex PCR, and TCRdb's table has in-frame clones only and misses some. The profile shows some 350,000 clones, roughly 88% of them singletons. Treatment denoted: around 19 received Ad26.COV2.S at low or high dose, single or two shots; roughly 5 received placebo; per-sample allocation not given. Day 63 following the first vaccine or placebo injection was when the samples were taken. The sequences come from peripheral blood, collected in a trial of Ad26.COV2.S vaccine versus placebo. Source of these receptors: a person between 18 and 60 years old who received the Ad26.COV2.S COVID-19 vaccine or a placebo.

This chain links TRBV28 with TRBJ1-1, with TRBD1 matching 8 bases. In germline, CDR1 is MDHEN, CDR2 SYDVKM. The CDR3 totals 15 residues. Trimming cost V 5 bases and J 3 bases; bases outside gene matches: 8. The CDR3 spells CASSPRTGTYTEAFF. Written as DNA, the CDR3 is TGTGCCAGCAGTCCCCGGACAGGGACCTACACTGAAGCTTTCTTT.

This rearrangement joins TRBV12-5 to TRBJ1-2; D unresolved. V was shortened by 1 base and J by 3 bases, with 9 bases between the two germline ends. CDR1 and CDR2 (germline): LGHNT, FRNRAP. This CDR3 has 14 residues. The CDR3 is CASGLGGHHYGYTF. CDR3 DNA sequence: TGTGCTAGTGGTTTGGGTGGGCACCACTATGGCTACACCTTC.

The CDR3 DNA reads as TGTGCTAGTGGTTACCCGGGCACTGAAGCTTTCTTT. Translation: CASGYPGTEAFF. This chain uses TRBV12-5 with TRBJ1-1; no firm D call. The germline gives CDR1 LGHNT, CDR2 FRNRAP. The CDR3 spans 12 residues. The V gene lost 4 bases and the J gene lost 4 bases, with 7 bases spanning the gap.

V is TRBV24-1 and J is TRBJ2-1; TRBD2 agrees at 8 bases. Per germline, CDR1 KGHDR and CDR2 SFDVKD. Germline trimming cut 2 bases from V and 10 bases from J; bases unmatched to any gene: 6. CDR3 length: 14 amino acids. The DNA of the CDR3 is TGTGCCACCAGTGATTCCGGGACTAGTAGCGAGCAGTTCTTC. It translates to CATSDSGTSSEQFF.

This chain uses TRBV12-3 or TRBV12-4 with TRBJ2-7; D gene uncertain. The CDR3 has 13 amino acids. V was trimmed by 1 base and J by 5 bases, leaving 9 bases between them. Written as DNA, the CDR3 is TGTGCCAGCAGTTTAGGATACAACGACGAGCAGTACGTC. This translates into CASSLGYNDEQYV.

V gene TRBV6-5 combines with J gene TRBJ1-2, with 7 bases aligning to TRBD1. Germline CDR1 is MNHEY and CDR2 is SVGAGI. The CDR3 spans 15 residues. After removal of 8 bases from V and 2 bases from J, the junction contained 11 bases not matched to a gene. CDR3 protein: CASLSQGGTNYGYTF. The CDR3 DNA follows: TGTGCCAGCCTCTCGCAGGGGGGCACAAACTATGGCTACACCTTC.

This chain joins TRBV5-5 and TRBJ1-2, with 11 bases lining up with TRBD1. CDR3 size: 14 residues. CDR1 is SGHKS and CDR2 is YYEKEE in the germline V gene (reference sequence). V was clipped by 3 bases and J by 4 bases; unmatched bases: 2. CDR3 coding DNA: TGTGCCAGCAGCTGGGGACAGGGGGTCTATGGCTACACCTTC. It yields the protein CASSWGQGVYGYTF.

The chain employs TRBV3-1 (or the pseudogene TRBV3-2) and TRBJ1-1, with D maybe TRBD1 (6 bases). V was clipped by 4 bases and J by 3 bases, with 18 bases between them. This CDR3 contains 16 residues. Germline CDR1 reads LGHDT; CDR2 reads YNNKEL (reference sequence). The CDR3 is CASSRIQGRIDTEAFF. DNA for the CDR3: TGTGCCAGCAGCCGGATACAGGGAAGGATCGACACTGAAGCTTTCTTT.

V is TRBV18 and J is TRBJ2-5, with D possibly matching TRBD2 (6 bases). Germline assignment: CDR1 KGHSH and CDR2 LQKENI. Trimming shortened V by 4 bases and J by 1 base, and 7 bases separated the two germline ends. The CDR3 consists of 13 residues. CDR3 amino acids: CASSQGLQETQYF. For the CDR3, the DNA is TGTGCCAGCTCACAGGGACTCCAAGAGACCCAGTACTTC.

This clone was detected a few times. DNA of the CDR3: TGTGCCAGCAGCTCGTCCGGGACCGGAGAGCAGTACGTC. This translates into CASSSSGTGEQYV. V is TRBV11-2 and J is TRBJ2-7; either TRBD1 or TRBD2 may fit D (5 bases each). CDR3 size: 13 residues. V was pared by 4 bases and J by 7 bases, with 14 bases between. CDR1 is SGHAT, CDR2 FQNNGV, per germline.

Only one count was recorded for this clone. This chain uses TRBV12-3 or TRBV12-4 with TRBJ1-1; D unclear. Trimming left V 7 bases short and J 3 bases short, with 12 bases between. The CDR3 loop spans 13 amino acids. CDR3: CASTWGPYTEAFF. The CDR3 nucleotides read TGTGCCAGCACCTGGGGTCCCTACACTGAAGCTTTCTTT.

This chain uses TRBV3-1 (or the pseudogene TRBV3-2) with TRBJ2-3; no clear D. V was trimmed by 0 bases and J by 2 bases, leaving 12 bases between them. CDR1 and CDR2 (germline): LGHDT, YNNKEL (reference sequence). The CDR3 runs to 16 residues. CDR3 DNA sequence: TGTGCCAGCAGCCAAGATCTGAGTCCCTACACAGATACGCAGTATTTT. Its protein product is CASSQDLSPYTDTQYF.

This clone occurred once. V and J are TRBV6-2 or TRBV6-3 and TRBJ1-2; no definite D call. The CDR3 is 12 amino acids. The V end was cut by 0 bases, the J end by 9 bases, with 8 bases between. The germline V gene has CDR1 MNHEY and CDR2 SVGEGT. The CDR3 sequence: CASSYSYTRYTF. DNA for the CDR3: TGTGCCAGCAGTTACTCGTATACTCGCTACACCTTC.

This chain links TRBV5-5 with TRBJ2-1, with 9 bases that match TRBD1. The ends lost 4 bases at V and 2 bases at J; junction bases unmatched: 7. The length of the CDR3 is 16 residues. CDR1 and CDR2 from the germline V gene are SGHKS and YYEKEE (reference sequence). The CDR3 loop reads CASSHDRGAAYNEQFF. In DNA, the CDR3 is TGTGCCAGCAGCCACGACAGGGGGGCGGCCTACAATGAGCAGTTCTTC.

The CDR3 coding sequence is TGTGCCAGCAGCCAAGATAGGACTAGCACAGATACGCAGTATTTT. The encoded protein is CASSQDRTSTDTQYF. V usage is TRBV3-1 (or the pseudogene TRBV3-2) and J usage is TRBJ2-3; D possibly corresponds to TRBD2 (5 bases). The CDR3 runs to 15 residues. Trimming left V 0 bases short and J 0 bases short, with 7 bases between. Germline V lookup: CDR1 LGHDT, CDR2 YNNKEL (reference sequence).

The chain employs TRBV11-2 and TRBJ1-1, with a possible D match to TRBD1 (6 bases). Germline CDR1 SGHAT, CDR2 FQNNGV. Trimming took off 2 bases at V and 4 bases at J, with 14 bases between the two ends. The CDR3 loop spans 15 amino acids. The CDR3 DNA is TGTGCCAGCAGCTTATGGGGGGCCTCTACCACTGAAGCTTTCTTT. Protein sequence: CASSLWGASTTEAFF.

J is TRBJ1-5 and V is TRBV10-1; 10 bases are a match to TRBD1. With 7 bases clipped from V and 0 bases from J, the junction kept 15 bases outside the gene matches. Looked up from germline, CDR1 is WNHNN and CDR2 is SYGVQD (reference sequence). The CDR3 spans 19 residues. As DNA, the CDR3 is TGCGCCAGCACATTACCCAGGGGACAGGGGACTTATAGCAATCAGCCCCAGCATTTT. Protein product: CASTLPRGQGTYSNQPQHF.

The J gene is TRBJ2-1, the V gene TRBV6-6, with TRBD2 matching over 9 bases. This CDR3 contains 16 residues. The V gene's germline CDR1 is MNHNY and CDR2 SVGAGI (reference sequence). With 7 bases clipped from V and 0 bases from J, the junction kept 7 bases outside the gene matches. The DNA for the CDR3 is TGTGCCAGCACACTAGCGGGCCAAGCCTCCTACAATGAGCAGTTCTTC. This codes for CASTLAGQASYNEQFF.

J is TRBJ2-1 and V is TRBV10-3; 9 positions agree with TRBD1. The CDR3 loop spans 14 amino acids. V shed 6 bases, J shed 8 bases, and the junction held 8 bases outside the gene matches. Germline CDR1 is ENHRY and CDR2 is SYGVKD. CDR3 sequence reads: CAIRLQGARDEQFF. The CDR3 DNA reads as TGTGCCATCAGATTACAGGGGGCTCGGGATGAGCAGTTCTTC.

This sequence joins TRBV5-1 and TRBJ2-5; no firm D call. Germline V gene lookup returns CDR1 SGHRS and CDR2 YFSETQ. This CDR3 has 13 amino acids. The V end was cut by 0 bases, the J end by 4 bases, with 7 bases between. CDR3: CASSLAPRETQYF. Here the CDR3 DNA reads TGCGCCAGCAGCTTGGCCCCCCGAGAGACCCAGTACTTC.

The rearrangement uses TRBV6-2 or TRBV6-3 and TRBJ2-4; D call uncertain. The CDR3 is 11 residues long. V lost 5 bases, J lost 6 bases, and 5 bases lay in between. Germline-derived CDR1 and CDR2 are MNHEY and SVGEGT. As DNA, the CDR3 is TGTGCCAGCAGTGCCCTAAACATTCAGTACTTC. This gives the protein CASSALNIQYF.

The chain combines TRBV6-5 with TRBJ1-1; no reliable D call. V dropped 0 bases and J dropped 0 bases, with 8 bases sitting between them. In germline, CDR1 is MNHEY, CDR2 SVGAGI. The CDR3 loop spans 15 amino acids. The DNA for the CDR3 is TGTGCCAGCAGTTACTCGCAGAACATGAACACTGAAGCTTTCTTT. It yields the protein CASSYSQNMNTEAFF.

V gene TRBV27 combines with J gene TRBJ1-1, with 10 bases aligning to TRBD1. Looked up from germline, CDR1 is MNHEY and CDR2 is SMNVEV (reference sequence). The V segment lost 4 bases and the J segment 4 bases; nucleotides outside the gene matches: 6. The CDR3 is 15 residues long. CDR3 in amino acids: CASSYWGTGVTEAFF. The CDR3 DNA reads TGTGCCAGCAGTTATTGGGGGACAGGGGTCACTGAAGCTTTCTTT.

For the CDR3, the DNA is TGTGCCAGTAGTATAGTTGGAGGGCGCCAGGGTATTTCTAACTATGGCTACACCTTC. Translated: CASSIVGGRQGISNYGYTF. The chain couples TRBV19 to TRBJ1-2; perhaps TRBD1 as D (5 bases). CDR1 LNHDA and CDR2 SQIVND come from the germline V gene (reference sequence). The CDR3 runs 19 residues. Trimming took off 1 base at V and 0 bases at J, with 21 bases between the two ends.

This chain connects TRBV5-1 to TRBJ2-3; no definite D call. V dropped 0 bases and J dropped 6 bases, with 2 bases sitting between them. Germline V gene lookup returns CDR1 SGHRS and CDR2 YFSETQ. This CDR3 has 11 amino acids. CDR3 nucleotide sequence: TGCGCCAGCAGCTTGGACGATACGCAGTATTTT. Translation gives CASSLDDTQYF.

This clone has more than one count but fewer than ten. This sequence joins TRBV7-9 and TRBJ2-1; no definite D call. Per the germline V gene, CDR1 is SEHNR and CDR2 is FQNEAQ (reference sequence). V lost 2 bases, J lost 10 bases, and 9 bases lay in between. The length of the CDR3 is 12 residues. This CDR3 is CASSLRVGEQFF. The CDR3 coding sequence is TGTGCCAGCAGCTTAAGGGTCGGGGAGCAGTTCTTC.

This rearrangement joins TRBV24-1 to TRBJ2-2; either TRBD1 or TRBD2 may supply D (6 bases each). The CDR3 length is 15 residues. V was trimmed by 6 bases and J by 0 bases, leaving 10 bases between them. Germline loops: CDR1 KGHDR, CDR2 SFDVKD. The chain's CDR3 is CATSPRGANTGELFF. DNA of the CDR3: TGTGCCACCAGTCCTAGGGGGGCGAACACCGGGGAGCTGTTTTTT.

V and J are TRBV27 and TRBJ1-2, with D perhaps TRBD1 (5 bases). Germline V gene data show CDR1 as MNHEY and CDR2 as SMNVEV (reference sequence). With 4 bases removed from V and 5 bases from J, the gap between germline ends came to 29 bases. The CDR3 sequence is 19 residues long. CDR3 DNA: TGTGCCAGCAGTTCCCTCACCTATTGGGACCAAACCGGAGTATATGGCTACACCTTC. Its protein is CASSSLTYWDQTGVYGYTF.

V is TRBV29-1 and J is TRBJ2-1, with a weak D call TRBD2 (6 bases). The V end lost 7 bases, the J end lost 0 bases, and 25 bases lay between the germline ends. The germline V gene has CDR1 SQVTM and CDR2 ANQGSEA. This CDR3 spans 18 amino acids. CDR3 coding DNA: TGCAGCGCCGAAGGGTGGGCTAGCGACCCTTCCTCCTACAATGAGCAGTTCTTC. Translating gives CSAEGWASDPSSYNEQFF.

V usage is TRBV5-1 and J usage is TRBJ2-2, with a weak D call TRBD1 (6 bases). Trimming shortened V by 3 bases and J by 4 bases, and 16 bases separated the two germline ends. Germline V gene data show CDR1 as SGHRS and CDR2 as YFSETQ. The CDR3 totals 16 residues. Written as DNA, the CDR3 is TGCGCCAGCAGCTGGGGGACATCCTTCGGCACCGGGGAGCTGTTTTTT. Amino acids: CASSWGTSFGTGELFF.

The chain uses TRBV30 and TRBJ2-1; 9 bases align to TRBD1. The CDR3 has 15 amino acids. Germline trimming cut 2 bases from V and 9 bases from J; bases unmatched to any gene: 11. Germline V gives CDR1 GTSNPN, CDR2 SVGIG (reference sequence). The CDR3 protein is CAWSQQGARGREQFF. Written as DNA, the CDR3 is TGTGCCTGGAGTCAACAGGGGGCGCGAGGTCGTGAGCAGTTCTTC. The full variable domain, with the rest looked up from reference TRBV30 and TRBJ2-1, is SQTIHQWPATLVQPVGSPLSLECTVEGTSNPNLYWYRQAAGRGLQLLFYSVGIGQISSEVPQNLSASRPQDRQFILSSKKLLLSDSGFYLCAWSQQGARGREQFFGPGTRLTVL.

V is TRBV19 and J is TRBJ1-2; a weak D match, TRBD1 (5 bases). This CDR3 comprises 13 residues. CDR1 LNHDA and CDR2 SQIVND come from the germline V gene (reference sequence). V was shortened by 6 bases and J by 0 bases, with 8 bases between the two germline ends. The CDR3 here is CASRVGANYGYTF. The CDR3 DNA reads as TGTGCCAGTAGGGTGGGGGCTAACTATGGCTACACCTTC.